This paragraph covers one T cell receptor (beta chain) sequence. The data were obtained in a study of blood T cell repertoires in COVID-19. Only in-frame clones appear in the TCRdb table, and some are missing; sequencing was by immunoSEQ multiplex PCR. This sample yields approximately 85,000 clones, of which around 81% are seen a single time; approximately 12% belongs to the top ten. Germline V CDR1 and CDR2: SGHTA, FQGNSA. V lost 2 bases to trimming and J lost 6 bases, with 19 bases between them. This CDR3 has 16 amino acids. J is TRBJ1-2 and V is TRBV7-2, with a possible D match to TRBD1 (5 bases). The sequenced material came from peripheral blood. This TCR was sampled from a woman aged 70-85 years with active or convalescent COVID-19. Here the CDR3 DNA reads TGTGCCAGCAGCTTACGTACCCAGGGTATAGTCGATGGCTACACCTTC. Protein: CASSLRTQGIVDGYTF.